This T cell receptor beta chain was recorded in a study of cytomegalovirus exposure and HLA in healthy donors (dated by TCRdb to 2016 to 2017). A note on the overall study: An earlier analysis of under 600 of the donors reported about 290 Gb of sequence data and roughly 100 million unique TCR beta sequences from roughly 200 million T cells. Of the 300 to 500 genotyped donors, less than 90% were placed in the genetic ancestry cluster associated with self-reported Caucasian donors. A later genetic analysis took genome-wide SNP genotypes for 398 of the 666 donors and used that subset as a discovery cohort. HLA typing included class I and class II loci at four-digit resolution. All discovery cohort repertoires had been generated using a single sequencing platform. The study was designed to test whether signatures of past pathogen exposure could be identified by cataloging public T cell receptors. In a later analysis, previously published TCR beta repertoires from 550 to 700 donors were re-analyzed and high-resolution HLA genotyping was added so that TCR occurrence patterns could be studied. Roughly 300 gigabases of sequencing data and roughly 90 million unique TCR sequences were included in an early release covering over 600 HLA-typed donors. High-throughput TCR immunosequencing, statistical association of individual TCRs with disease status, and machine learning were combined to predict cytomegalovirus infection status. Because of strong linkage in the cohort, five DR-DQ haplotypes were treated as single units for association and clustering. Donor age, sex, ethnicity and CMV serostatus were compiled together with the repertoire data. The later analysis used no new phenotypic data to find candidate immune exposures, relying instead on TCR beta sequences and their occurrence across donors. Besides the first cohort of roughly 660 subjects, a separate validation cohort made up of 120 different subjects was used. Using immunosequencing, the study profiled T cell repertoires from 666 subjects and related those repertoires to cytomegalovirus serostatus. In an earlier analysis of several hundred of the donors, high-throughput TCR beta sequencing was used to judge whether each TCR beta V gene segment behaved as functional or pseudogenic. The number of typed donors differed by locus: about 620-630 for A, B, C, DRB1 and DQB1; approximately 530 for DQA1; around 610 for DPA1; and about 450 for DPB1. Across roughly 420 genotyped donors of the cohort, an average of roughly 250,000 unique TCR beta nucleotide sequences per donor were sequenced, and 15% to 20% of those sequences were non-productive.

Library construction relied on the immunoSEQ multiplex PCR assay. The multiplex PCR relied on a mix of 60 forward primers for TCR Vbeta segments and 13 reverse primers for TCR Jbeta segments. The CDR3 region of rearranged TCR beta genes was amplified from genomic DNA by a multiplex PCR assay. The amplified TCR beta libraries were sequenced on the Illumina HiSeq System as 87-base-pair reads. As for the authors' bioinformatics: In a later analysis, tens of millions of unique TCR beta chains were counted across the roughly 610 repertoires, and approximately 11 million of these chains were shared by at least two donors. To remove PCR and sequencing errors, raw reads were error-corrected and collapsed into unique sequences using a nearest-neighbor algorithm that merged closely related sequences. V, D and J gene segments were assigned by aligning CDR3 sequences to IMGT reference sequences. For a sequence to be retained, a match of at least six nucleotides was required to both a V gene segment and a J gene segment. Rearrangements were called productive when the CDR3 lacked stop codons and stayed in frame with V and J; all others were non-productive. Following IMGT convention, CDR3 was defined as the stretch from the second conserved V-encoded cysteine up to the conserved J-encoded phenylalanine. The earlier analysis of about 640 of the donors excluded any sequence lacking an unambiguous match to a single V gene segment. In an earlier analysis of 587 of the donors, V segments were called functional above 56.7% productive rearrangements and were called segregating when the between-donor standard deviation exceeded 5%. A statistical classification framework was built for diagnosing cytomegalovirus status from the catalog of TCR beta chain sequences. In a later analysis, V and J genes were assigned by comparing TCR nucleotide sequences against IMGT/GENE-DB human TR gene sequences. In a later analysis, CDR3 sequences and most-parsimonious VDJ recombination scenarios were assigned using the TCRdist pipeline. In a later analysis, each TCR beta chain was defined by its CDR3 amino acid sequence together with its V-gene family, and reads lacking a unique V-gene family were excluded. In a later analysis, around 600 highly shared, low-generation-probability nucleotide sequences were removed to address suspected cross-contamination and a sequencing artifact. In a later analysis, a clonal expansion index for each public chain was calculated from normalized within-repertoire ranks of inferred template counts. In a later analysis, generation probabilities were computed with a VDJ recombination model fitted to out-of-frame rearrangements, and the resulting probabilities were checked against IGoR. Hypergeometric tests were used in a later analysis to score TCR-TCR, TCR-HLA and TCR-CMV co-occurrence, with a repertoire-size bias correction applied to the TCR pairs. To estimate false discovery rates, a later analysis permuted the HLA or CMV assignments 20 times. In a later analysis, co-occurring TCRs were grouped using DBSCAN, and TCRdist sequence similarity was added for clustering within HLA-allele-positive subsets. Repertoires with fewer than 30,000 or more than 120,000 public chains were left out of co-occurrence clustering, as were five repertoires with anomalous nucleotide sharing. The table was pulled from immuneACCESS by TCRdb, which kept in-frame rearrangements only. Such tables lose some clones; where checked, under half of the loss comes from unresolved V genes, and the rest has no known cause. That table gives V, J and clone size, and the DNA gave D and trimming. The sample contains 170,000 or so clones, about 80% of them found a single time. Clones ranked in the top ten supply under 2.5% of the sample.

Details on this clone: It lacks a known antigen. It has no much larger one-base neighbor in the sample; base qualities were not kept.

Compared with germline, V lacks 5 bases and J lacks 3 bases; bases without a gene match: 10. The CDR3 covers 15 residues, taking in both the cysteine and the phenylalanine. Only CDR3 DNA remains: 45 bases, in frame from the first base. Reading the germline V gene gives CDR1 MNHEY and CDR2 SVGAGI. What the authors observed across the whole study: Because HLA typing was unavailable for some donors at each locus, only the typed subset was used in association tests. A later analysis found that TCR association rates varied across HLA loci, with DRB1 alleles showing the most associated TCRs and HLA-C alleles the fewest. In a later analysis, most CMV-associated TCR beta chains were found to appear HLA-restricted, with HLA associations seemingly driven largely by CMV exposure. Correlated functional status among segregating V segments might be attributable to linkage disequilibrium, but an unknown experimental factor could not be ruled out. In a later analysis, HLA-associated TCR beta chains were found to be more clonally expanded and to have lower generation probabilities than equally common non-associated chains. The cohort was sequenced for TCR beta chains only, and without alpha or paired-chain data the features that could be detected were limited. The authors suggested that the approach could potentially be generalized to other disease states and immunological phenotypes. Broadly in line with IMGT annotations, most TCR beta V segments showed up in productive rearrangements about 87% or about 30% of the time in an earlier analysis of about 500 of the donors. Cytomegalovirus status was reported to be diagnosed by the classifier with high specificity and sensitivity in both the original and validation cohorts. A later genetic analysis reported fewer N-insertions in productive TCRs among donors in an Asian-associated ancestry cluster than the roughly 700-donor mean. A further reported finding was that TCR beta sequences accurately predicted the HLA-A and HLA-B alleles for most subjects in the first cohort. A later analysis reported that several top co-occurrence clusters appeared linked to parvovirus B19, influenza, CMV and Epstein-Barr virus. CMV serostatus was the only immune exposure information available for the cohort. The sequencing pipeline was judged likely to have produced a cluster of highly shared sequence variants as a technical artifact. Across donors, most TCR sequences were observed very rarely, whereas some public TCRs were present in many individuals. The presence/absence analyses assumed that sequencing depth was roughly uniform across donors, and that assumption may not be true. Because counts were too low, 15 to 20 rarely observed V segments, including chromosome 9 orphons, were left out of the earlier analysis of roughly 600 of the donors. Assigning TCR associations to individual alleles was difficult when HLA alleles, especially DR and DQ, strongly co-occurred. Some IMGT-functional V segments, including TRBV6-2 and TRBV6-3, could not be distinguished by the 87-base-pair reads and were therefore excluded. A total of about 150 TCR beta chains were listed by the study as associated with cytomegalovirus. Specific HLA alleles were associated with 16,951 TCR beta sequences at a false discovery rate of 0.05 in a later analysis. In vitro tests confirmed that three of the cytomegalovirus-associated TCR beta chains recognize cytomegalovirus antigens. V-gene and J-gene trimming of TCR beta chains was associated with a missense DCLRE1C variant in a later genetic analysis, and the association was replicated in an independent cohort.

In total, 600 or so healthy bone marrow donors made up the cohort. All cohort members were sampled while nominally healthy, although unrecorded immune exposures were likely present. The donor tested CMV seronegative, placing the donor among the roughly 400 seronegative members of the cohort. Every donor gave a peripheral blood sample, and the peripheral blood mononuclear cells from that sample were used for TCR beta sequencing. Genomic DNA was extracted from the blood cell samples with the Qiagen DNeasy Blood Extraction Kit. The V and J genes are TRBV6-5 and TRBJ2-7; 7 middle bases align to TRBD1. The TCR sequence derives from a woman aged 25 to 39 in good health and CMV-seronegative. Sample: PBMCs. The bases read TGTGCCAGCAGTCCCAGGGGGACAGAAAGCTACGAGCAGTACTTC. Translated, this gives CASSPRGTESYEQYF.